The clone carrying this TCR beta chain has a single count. Its target is unknown. These data belong to a study of shared clonotypes between healthy human individuals. Overall study results and limits: Measured sharing among donors was expected to vary with sequencing depth.

Germline CDR1 and CDR2: MGHDK and SYGVNS. The CDR3 is 14 residues long. Trimming left V 8 bases short and J 7 bases short, with 18 bases between. Pooled CD45RO+ cells and CCR7-negative CD45RA+ TemRA cells made up CD8 memory. Produced via immunoSEQ multiplex PCR; TCRdb's table is partial and in-frame only. The sample holds around 83,000 clones, 60% to 65% seen once. The sequenced sample consisted of memory CD8+ T cells sorted from blood. The subset denotes: CD45RO+ cells pooled with CCR7-negative TemRA cells. This TCR came from a man aged 25 to 40 in good health. The chain employs TRBV25-1 and TRBJ2-1; D is perhaps TRBD2 (6 bases). CDR3 DNA: TGTGCCAGCCGGACTACCCGGGAGCCAAATGAGCAGTTCTTC. It specifies CASRTTREPNEQFF.